The 20 T cell receptor beta chains below were found in one sample sequenced in a study of regulatory T cells in long-lasting Graves disease. As for time point: newly diagnosed GD, antithyroid drugs for less than 3 months. PBMCs provided the RNA from which the TCR library was made. Construction of the TCR beta libraries employed iRepertoire HTBI primers in conjunction with Arm-PCR of CDR3 regions. TCRdb re-called the multiplex PCR reads through MiXCR, storing one row per CDR3 protein. This table holds roughly 510,000 distinct CDR3 sequences, 15% to 20% found once. This sample also appeared in a second study, on T cells in Graves' hyperthyroidism and ophthalmopathy.

Sample: peripheral blood mononuclear cells (PBMCs), taken at new diagnosis, from a patient treated with antithyroid drugs. The receptors here all came from a man aged 18 to 30 with Graves disease.

The chain couples TRBV18 to TRBJ2-3; 8 bases align to TRBD2. The V segment lost 3 bases and the J segment 6 bases; nucleotides outside the gene matches: 11. Germline CDR1 is KGHSH and CDR2 is LQKENI. The CDR3 runs 16 residues. CDR3 in DNA: TGTGCCAGCTCACCCCGAGCGGGAGTGGATTTGGATACGCAGTATTTT. Protein product: CASSPRAGVDLDTQYF.

This clonotype showed up many times. V usage is TRBV6-1 and J usage is TRBJ2-3; D may be TRBD2 (6 bases). Germline V gene sequence: CDR1 MNHNS, CDR2 SASEGT. This CDR3 spans 16 amino acids. V lost 8 bases and J lost 4, with 22 bases in between. CDR3 region: CASSRALRGGADTQYF. In DNA form, the CDR3 reads TGTGCCAGCTCCCGAGCCTTGCGGGGCGGCGCAGATACGCAGTATTTT.

This clonotype was found a few times. The genes are TRBV13 and TRBJ2-5; D is undetermined. V was trimmed by 5 bases and J by 4 bases, leaving 23 bases between them. CDR1 and CDR2 from the germline V gene are PRHDT and FYEKMQ (reference sequence). The CDR3 runs 17 residues. The CDR3 DNA follows: TGTGCCAGCAGCACAAAAGCGAGACCCGGCCCTTCAGAGACCCAGTACTTC. Protein sequence: CASSTKARPGPSETQYF.

This clonotype was observed a handful of times. V is TRBV27 and J is TRBJ2-5, with D possibly being TRBD2 (6 bases). Trimming removed 8 bases from V and 4 bases from J, with 14 bases in between. Germline V gene data show CDR1 as MNHEY and CDR2 as SMNVEV (reference sequence). CDR3 length equals 13 residues. DNA of the CDR3: TGTGCCAGCCTTGCCGGGAGTGGAGAGACCCAGTACTTC. This gives the protein CASLAGSGETQYF.

The chain combines TRBV19 with TRBJ1-5, with D hard to call. Looked up from germline, CDR1 is LNHDA and CDR2 is SQIVND (reference sequence). V was shortened by 2 bases and J by 5 bases, with 7 bases between the two germline ends. The CDR3 is 13 residues long. CDR3 nucleotides: TGTGCCAGTAGTATAACAGATTATCAGCCCCAGCATTTT. The encoded protein is CASSITDYQPQHF.

At least ten counts were recorded for this clonotype. The V gene is TRBV5-1, the J gene TRBJ2-7; 9 nucleotides agree with TRBD1. The CDR3 is 15 residues long. CDR1 SGHRS and CDR2 YFSETQ come from the germline V gene. With 5 bases clipped from V and 6 bases from J, the junction kept 12 bases outside the gene matches. The CDR3 loop reads CASRTGQGFVSEQYF. The CDR3 DNA reads as TGCGCCAGCAGAACCGGACAGGGGTTCGTGTCCGAGCAGTACTTC.

The chain has TRBV7-9 and TRBJ2-7; 12 bases fit TRBD2. V shed 5 bases, J shed 4 bases, and the junction held 12 bases outside the gene matches. The CDR3 consists of 17 residues. Germline assignment: CDR1 SEHNR and CDR2 FQNEAQ (reference sequence). CDR3 residues: CASSQSGASGRVYEQYF. CDR3 DNA sequence: TGTGCCAGCAGCCAATCCGGGGCTAGCGGGAGGGTTTACGAGCAGTACTTC.

CDR3 nucleotide sequence: TGTGCCAGCAGCCCCCGTGGGGGGTCCTATGGCTACACCTTC. It yields the protein CASSPRGGSYGYTF. This chain joins TRBV14 and TRBJ1-2, with D possibly matching TRBD1 (5 bases). V was shortened by 4 bases and J by 4 bases, with 13 bases between the two germline ends. The CDR3 extends over 14 amino acids. The V gene's germline CDR1 is SGHDN and CDR2 FVKESK.

This clonotype has ten or more counts. The V call is TRBV27, the J call TRBJ2-6; unclear D gene. CDR3 length: 12 amino acids. Between the trimmed V and J ends, which lost 6 bases and 0 bases, there was a span of 0 bases. Looked up from germline, CDR1 is MNHEY and CDR2 is SMNVEV (reference sequence). CDR3 sequence (DNA): TGTGCCAGCAGCTCTGGGGCCAACGTCCTGACTTTC. Translating gives CASSSGANVLTF. Full variable domain (rest looked up from reference TRBV27 and TRBJ2-6): EAQVTQNPRYLITVTGKKLTVTCSQNMNHEYMSWYRQDPGLGLRQIYYSMNVEVTDKGDVPEGYKVSRKEKRNFPLILESPSPNQTSLYFCASSSGANVLTFGAGSRLTVL.

This chain links TRBV18 with TRBJ1-5; D unresolved. The germline V gene encodes CDR1 KGHSH and CDR2 LQKENI. This CDR3 spans 15 amino acids. Trimming pared 4 bases from V and 2 bases from J, leaving 12 bases between. The CDR3 spells CASSLNRWGNQPQHF. The CDR3 region has the DNA TGTGCCAGCTCACTAAACCGTTGGGGCAATCAGCCCCAGCATTTT.

Worth noting for this clonotype: Since a much larger clone is just one base distant, this may be a read error. The gene calls are TRBV2 and TRBJ1-5; unclear D gene. The CDR3 runs 15 residues. Trimming took off 1 base at V and 1 base at J, with 8 bases between the two ends. CDR1 is SNHLY, CDR2 FYNNEI, per germline. The CDR3 DNA follows: TGTGCCAGCAGTGAAGAAGGCTACAGCAATCAGCCCCAGCATTTT. Translating gives CASSEEGYSNQPQHF.

The V and J genes are TRBV4-2 and TRBJ1-1; no clear D gene. CDR1 is LGHNA and CDR2 is YNFKEQ in the germline V gene. This CDR3 comprises 13 residues. V was clipped by 1 base and J by 1 base, with 4 bases between them. The CDR3: CASSQAQNTEAFF. DNA for the CDR3: TGTGCCAGCAGCCAAGCTCAGAACACTGAAGCTTTCTTT.

On this clonotype: The junction departs from the called germline gene at one end, perhaps through a read error. The chain couples TRBV15 to TRBJ2-1; D is perhaps TRBD1 or TRBD2 (5 bases each). The germline V gene has CDR1 LNHNV and CDR2 YYDKDF (reference sequence). The CDR3 length is 14 residues. CDR3: CVTSREGRSNEQFF. The CDR3 coding sequence is TGTGTCACCAGCAGAGAGGGGAGAAGCAATGAGCAGTTCTTC.

This sequence joins TRBV5-4 and TRBJ1-6; D not certain. The germline V and J ends were trimmed by 2 bases and 14 bases, with 11 bases remaining between them. Germline CDR1 is SGHNT and CDR2 is YYREEE (reference sequence). This CDR3 contains 12 residues. The CDR3 protein is CASSLPGSALHF. Written as DNA, the CDR3 is TGTGCCAGCAGCTTACCGGGCTCGGCCCTCCACTTT.

This clonotype was counted at least ten times. J is TRBJ1-1 and V is TRBV5-1, with D perhaps matching TRBD1 (5 bases). V lost 2 bases, J lost 0 bases, and 8 bases lay in between. There are 14 residues in the CDR3. Germline loops: CDR1 SGHRS, CDR2 YFSETQ. Here the CDR3 DNA reads TGCGCCAGCAGCTTACAGGCCATGAACACTGAAGCTTTCTTT. Its translation is CASSLQAMNTEAFF.

There are many counts of this clonotype. The V and J genes are TRBV5-1 and TRBJ2-7; no firm D call. The CDR3 runs to 14 residues. The germline V and J ends were trimmed by 0 bases and 0 bases, with 7 bases remaining between them. Germline loops: CDR1 SGHRS, CDR2 YFSETQ. CDR3: CASSLDLISYEQYF. CDR3 sequence (DNA): TGCGCCAGCAGCTTGGATCTCATCTCCTACGAGCAGTACTTC.

This clonotype was observed many times. The gene calls are TRBV11-2 and TRBJ2-3, with D perhaps matching TRBD1 or TRBD2 (5 bases each). With the DNA end fitting TRBJ2-7 better, the J assignment may be wrong. The germline V gene has CDR1 SGHAT and CDR2 FQNNGV. The CDR3 is made up of 15 amino acids. CDR3 DNA: TGTGCCAGCAGCTTAGCTCCGGGGCCGACCTACGAGCAGTACTTC. It encodes CASSLAPGPTYEQYF.

The chain recombines TRBV9 with TRBJ1-5; TRBD1 matches 9 bases. Germline V CDR1 and CDR2: SGDLS, YYNGEE. V lost 3 bases and J lost 4; bases outside the gene matches: 11. The CDR3 totals 17 residues. The CDR3 nucleotides are TGTGCCAGCAGCGAGGGGACAGGGTCCGATCTAAATCAGCCCCAGCATTTT. Translating gives CASSEGTGSDLNQPQHF.

This clonotype appeared a few times. The V gene is TRBV20-1, the J gene TRBJ1-1; 7 nucleotides line up with TRBD1. This CDR3 region has 13 residues. The V and J ends lost 5 bases and 1 base, in that order; junction bases with no gene match: 4. Germline values: CDR1 DFQATT, CDR2 SNEGSKA (reference sequence). CDR3 in DNA: TGCAGTGCTTCGGGACAGCGGAACACTGAAGCTTTCTTT. It encodes CSASGQRNTEAFF.

The genes are TRBV20-1 and TRBJ1-4; D is perhaps TRBD1 (6 bases). Deletions cut 0 bases from V and 8 bases from J, with 13 bases between. The CDR3 loop spans 14 amino acids. Germline CDR1 reads DFQATT; CDR2 reads SNEGSKA (reference sequence). CDR3: CSARDRQGHEKLFF. The CDR3 nucleotides read TGCAGTGCTAGAGATCGGCAGGGGCACGAAAAACTGTTTTTT.